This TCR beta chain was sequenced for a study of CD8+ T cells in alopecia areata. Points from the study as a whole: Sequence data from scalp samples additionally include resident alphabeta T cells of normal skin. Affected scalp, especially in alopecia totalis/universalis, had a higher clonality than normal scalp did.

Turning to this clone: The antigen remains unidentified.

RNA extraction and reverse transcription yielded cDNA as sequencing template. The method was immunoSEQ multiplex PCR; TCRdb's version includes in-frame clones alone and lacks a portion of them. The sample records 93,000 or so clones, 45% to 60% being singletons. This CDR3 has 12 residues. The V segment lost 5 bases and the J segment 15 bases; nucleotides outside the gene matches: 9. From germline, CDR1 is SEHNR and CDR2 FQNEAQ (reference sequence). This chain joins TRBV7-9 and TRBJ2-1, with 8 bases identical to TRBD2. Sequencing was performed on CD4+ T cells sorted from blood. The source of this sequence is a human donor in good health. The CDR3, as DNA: TGTGCCAGCAGCGACGTAGCGGGGCCATCGTTCTTC. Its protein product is CASSDVAGPSFF.